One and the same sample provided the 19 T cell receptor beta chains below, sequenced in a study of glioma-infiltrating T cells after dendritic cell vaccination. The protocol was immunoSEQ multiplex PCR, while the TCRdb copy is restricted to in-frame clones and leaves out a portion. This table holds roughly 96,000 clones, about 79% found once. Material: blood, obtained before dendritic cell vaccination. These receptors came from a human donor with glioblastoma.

DNA of the CDR3: TGCAGCGTTGGGCAGATTGCAACTAATGAAAAACTGTTTTTT. Translation: CSVGQIATNEKLFF. The chain couples TRBV29-1 to TRBJ1-4, with D hard to call. CDR3 size: 14 residues. V lost 4 bases and J 0 bases, leaving 9 bases between the germline ends. Germline lookup yields CDR1 SQVTM and CDR2 ANQGSEA.

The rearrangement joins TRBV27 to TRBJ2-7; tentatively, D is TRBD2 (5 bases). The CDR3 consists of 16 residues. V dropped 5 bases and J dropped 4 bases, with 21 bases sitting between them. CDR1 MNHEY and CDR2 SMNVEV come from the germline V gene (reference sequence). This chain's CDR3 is CASSPLGSLSGYEQYF. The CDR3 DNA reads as TGTGCCAGCAGTCCCCTGGGGTCCTTATCGGGATACGAGCAGTACTTC.

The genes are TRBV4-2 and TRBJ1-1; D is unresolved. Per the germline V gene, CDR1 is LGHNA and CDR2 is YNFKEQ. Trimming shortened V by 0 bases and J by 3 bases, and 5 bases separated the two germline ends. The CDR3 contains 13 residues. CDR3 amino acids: CASSQDLYTEAFF. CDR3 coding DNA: TGTGCCAGCAGCCAAGATCTTTACACTGAAGCTTTCTTT.

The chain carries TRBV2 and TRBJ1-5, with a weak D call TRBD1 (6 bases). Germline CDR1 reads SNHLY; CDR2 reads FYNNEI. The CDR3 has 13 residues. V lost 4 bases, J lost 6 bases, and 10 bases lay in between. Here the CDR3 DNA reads TGTGCCAGCAGTGCAGGGGTTAGTCAGCCCCAGCATTTT. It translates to CASSAGVSQPQHF.

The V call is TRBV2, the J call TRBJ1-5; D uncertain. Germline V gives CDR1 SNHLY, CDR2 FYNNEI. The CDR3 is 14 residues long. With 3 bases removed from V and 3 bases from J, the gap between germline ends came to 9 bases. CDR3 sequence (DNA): TGTGCCAGCAGTGAGGTAGAATCCAATCAGCCCCAGCATTTT. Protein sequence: CASSEVESNQPQHF.

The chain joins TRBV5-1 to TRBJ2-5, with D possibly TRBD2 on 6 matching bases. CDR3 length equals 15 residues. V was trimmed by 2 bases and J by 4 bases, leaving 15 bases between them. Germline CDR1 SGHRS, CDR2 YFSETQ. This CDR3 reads CASSLDPGVVETQYF. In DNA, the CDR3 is TGCGCCAGCAGCTTAGATCCGGGAGTGGTAGAGACCCAGTACTTC.

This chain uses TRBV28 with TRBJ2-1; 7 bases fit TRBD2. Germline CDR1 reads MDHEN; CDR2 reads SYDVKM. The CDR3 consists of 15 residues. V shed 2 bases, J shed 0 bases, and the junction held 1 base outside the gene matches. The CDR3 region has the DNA TGTGCCAGCAGTTTAGGCGGGGGCTCCTACAATGAGCAGTTCTTC. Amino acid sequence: CASSLGGGSYNEQFF.

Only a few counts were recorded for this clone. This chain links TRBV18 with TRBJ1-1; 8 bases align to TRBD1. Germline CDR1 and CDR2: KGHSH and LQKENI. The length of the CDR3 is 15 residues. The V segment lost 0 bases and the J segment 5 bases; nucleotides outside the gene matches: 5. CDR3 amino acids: CASSPPDRDHTEAFF. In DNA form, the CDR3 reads TGTGCCAGCTCACCACCGGACAGGGATCATACTGAAGCTTTCTTT.

The CDR3 nucleotides are TGTGCCAGCGGACAGGAGGGGACCTTACTGAAGGCCCCTTTCTTT. It codes for CASGQEGTLLKAPFF. This rearrangement joins TRBV6-6 to TRBJ1-1, with 7 bases identical to TRBD1. CDR1 and CDR2 (germline): MNHNY, SVGAGI (reference sequence). V shed 8 bases, J shed 12 bases, and the junction held 21 bases outside the gene matches. The CDR3 contains 15 residues.

The CDR3 DNA reads as TGTGCCAGTAGTCGCCGGACAGAAAATGAAAAACTGTTTTTT. This translates into CASSRRTENEKLFF. The V gene is TRBV19, the J gene TRBJ1-4; D is possibly TRBD1 (6 bases). Trimming cost V 5 bases and J 5 bases, with 12 bases left between them. Per germline, CDR1 LNHDA and CDR2 SQIVND (reference sequence). The CDR3 is 14 amino acids. Together with reference TRBV19 and TRBJ1-4, the CDR3 gives the full variable domain: DGGITQSPKYLFRKEGQNVTLSCEQNLNHDAMYWYRQDPGQGLRLIYYSQIVNDFQKGDIAEGYSVSREKKESFPLTVTSAQKNPTAFYLCASSRRTENEKLFFGSGTQLSVL.

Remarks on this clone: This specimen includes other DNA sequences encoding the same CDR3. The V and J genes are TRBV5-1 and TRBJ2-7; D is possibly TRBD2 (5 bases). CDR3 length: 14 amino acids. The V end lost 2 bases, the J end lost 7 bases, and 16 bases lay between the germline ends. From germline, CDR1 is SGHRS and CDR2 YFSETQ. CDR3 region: CASSFLGEPYEQYF. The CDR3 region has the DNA TGCGCCAGCAGCTTCCTCGGGGAGCCTTATGAGCAGTACTTC.

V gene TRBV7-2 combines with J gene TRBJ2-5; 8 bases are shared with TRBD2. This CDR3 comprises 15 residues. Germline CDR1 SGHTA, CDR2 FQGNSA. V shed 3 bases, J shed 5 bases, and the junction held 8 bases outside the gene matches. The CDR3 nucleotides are TGTGCCAGCAGCTTTATTGGGCTAGCGGGCGAGACCCAGTACTTC. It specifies CASSFIGLAGETQYF.

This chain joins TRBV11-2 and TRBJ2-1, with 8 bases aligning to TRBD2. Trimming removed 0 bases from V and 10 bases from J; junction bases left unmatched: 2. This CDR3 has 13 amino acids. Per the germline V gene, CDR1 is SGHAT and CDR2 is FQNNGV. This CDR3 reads CASSLDGGGEQFF. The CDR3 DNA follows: TGTGCCAGCAGCTTAGACGGCGGGGGGGAGCAGTTCTTC.

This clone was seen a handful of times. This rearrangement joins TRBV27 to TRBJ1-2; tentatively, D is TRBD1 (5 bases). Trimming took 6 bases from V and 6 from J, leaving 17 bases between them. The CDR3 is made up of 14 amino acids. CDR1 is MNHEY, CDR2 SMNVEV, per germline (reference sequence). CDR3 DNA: TGTGCCAGCAGAACAGGTGCTTGGGTCGATGGCTACACCTTC. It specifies CASRTGAWVDGYTF.

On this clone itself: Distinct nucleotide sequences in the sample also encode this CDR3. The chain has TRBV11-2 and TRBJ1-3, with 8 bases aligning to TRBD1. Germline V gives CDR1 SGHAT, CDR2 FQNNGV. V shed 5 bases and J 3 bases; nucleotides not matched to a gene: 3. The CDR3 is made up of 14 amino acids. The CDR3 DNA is TGTGCCAGCAGCAGAGGACAGGGTGGAAACACCATATATTTT. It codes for CASSRGQGGNTIYF.

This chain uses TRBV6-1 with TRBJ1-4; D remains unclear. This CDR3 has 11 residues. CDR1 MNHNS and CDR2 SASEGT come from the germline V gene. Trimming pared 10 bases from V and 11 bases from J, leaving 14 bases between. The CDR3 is CATSPGPKLFF. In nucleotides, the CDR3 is TGTGCCACCTCTCCAGGCCCCAAACTGTTTTTT.

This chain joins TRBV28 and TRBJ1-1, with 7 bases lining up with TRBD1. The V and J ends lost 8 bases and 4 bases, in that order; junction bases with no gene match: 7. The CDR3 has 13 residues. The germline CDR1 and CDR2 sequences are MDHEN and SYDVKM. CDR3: CASCDRVGTEAFF. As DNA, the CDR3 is TGTGCCAGCTGTGACAGGGTGGGCACTGAAGCTTTCTTT.

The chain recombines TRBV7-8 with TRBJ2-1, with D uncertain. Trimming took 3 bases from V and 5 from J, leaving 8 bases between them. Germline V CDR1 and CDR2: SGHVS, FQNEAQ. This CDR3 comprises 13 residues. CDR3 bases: TGTGCCAGCAGCTTTTCCTCTCACAATGAGCAGTTCTTC. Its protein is CASSFSSHNEQFF.

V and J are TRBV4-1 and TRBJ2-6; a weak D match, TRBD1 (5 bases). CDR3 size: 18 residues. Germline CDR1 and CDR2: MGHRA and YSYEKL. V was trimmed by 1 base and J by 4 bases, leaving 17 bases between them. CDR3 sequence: CASSQVDMGLRGANVLTF. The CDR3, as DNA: TGCGCCAGCAGCCAAGTAGATATGGGGCTAAGAGGGGCCAACGTCCTGACTTTC.